These 12 T cell receptor beta chains share one sample of origin, sequenced in a study of spatial heterogeneity in lung cancer (dated by TCRdb to the late 2010s). Reading the label with the study, this specimen's time point is: blood at routine non-recurrence follow-up after resection. Libraries were made using 5' RACE. The data were produced on a NextSeq 500. Starting from the raw public reads, TCRdb applied fastp trimming at Q25, assembled clones with MiXCR and retained in-frame beta chains. Every entry covers one CDR3 protein and lists the most common genes and DNA from its rows. The sample table holds just over 70,000 distinct CDR3 sequences, of which around 9.3% were seen once. The top ten constitute under 2.5% of the sample. The material sequenced was PBMCs, taken at follow-up. Source of these receptors: a female donor with early-stage non-small cell lung cancer.

This clonotype was seen ten or more times. CDR3 sequence (DNA): TGTGCCACCAGCAGAATGGCGTGGACTGAAGCTTTCTTT. Its translation: CATSRMAWTEAFF. This chain connects TRBV15 to TRBJ1-1; D not certain. Per the germline V gene, CDR1 is LNHNV and CDR2 is YYDKDF (reference sequence). V was cut by 2 bases and J by 5 bases, with 9 bases left in between. CDR3 length equals 13 residues.

This clonotype has only a few counts. This sequence joins TRBV9 and TRBJ2-2; 8 nucleotides agree with TRBD1. This CDR3 spans 18 amino acids. CDR1 SGDLS and CDR2 YYNGEE come from the germline V gene. V shed 4 bases, J shed 1 base, and the junction held 12 bases outside the gene matches. This CDR3 reads CASSLSGGILGNTGELFF. CDR3 sequence (DNA): TGTGCCAGCAGCCTCTCAGGGGGCATATTGGGGAACACCGGGGAGCTGTTTTTT.

Many counts were recorded for this clonotype. The chain is built from TRBV2 and TRBJ2-1; D call uncertain. This CDR3 is built from 11 residues. V lost 4 bases and J 7 bases, leaving 5 bases between the germline ends. CDR1 SNHLY and CDR2 FYNNEI come from the germline V gene. The CDR3 loop is CASSAVNEQFF. The CDR3 DNA sequence: TGTGCCAGCAGTGCTGTAAATGAGCAGTTCTTC.

This clonotype showed up many times. V and J are TRBV14 and TRBJ2-5; 9 bases agree with TRBD1. With 4 bases clipped from V and 5 bases from J, the junction kept 8 bases outside the gene matches. This CDR3 comprises 15 residues. The germline V gene has CDR1 SGHDN and CDR2 FVKESK. In nucleotides, the CDR3 is TGTGCCAGCAGCCGTCTCCTCGGACAGGGGGAGACCCAGTACTTC. Translation gives CASSRLLGQGETQYF.

There are many counts of this clonotype. The gene calls are TRBV28 and TRBJ2-7; TRBD2 agrees at 8 bases. The CDR3 totals 16 residues. After removal of 10 bases from V and 5 bases from J, the junction contained 19 bases not matched to a gene. The V gene's germline CDR1 is MDHEN and CDR2 SYDVKM. The CDR3 DNA reads TGTGCCATCACCTCTTCGGCGGGACTAGTACGTCACGAGCAGTACTTC. This gives the protein CAITSSAGLVRHEQYF.

As DNA, the CDR3 is TGCGGCCTTCGGGACGGAAACACCATATATTTT. Translation: CGLRDGNTIYF. The V call is TRBV29-1, the J call TRBJ1-3; D is perhaps TRBD1 (5 bases). There are 11 residues in the CDR3. Germline CDR1 SQVTM, CDR2 ANQGSEA.

The table lists this clonotype with a few counts. The V and J genes are TRBV23-1 and TRBJ1-1; no reliable D call. TRBV23-1 is assigned to the ORF class and has an uncertain function. The CDR3 has 15 residues. The germline V and J ends were trimmed by 0 bases and 1 base, with 9 bases remaining between them. CDR3 coding DNA: TGCGCCAGCAGTCAATCGCAGCAGCCGAACACTGAAGCTTTCTTT. Amino acids: CASSQSQQPNTEAFF.

This clonotype has just a few counts. The V gene is TRBV18, the J gene TRBJ2-2; D ambiguous. Germline CDR1 reads KGHSH; CDR2 reads LQKENI. Trimming removed 2 bases at V and 4 bases at J, with 8 bases between. The CDR3 spans 14 residues. CDR3 nucleotides: TGTGCCAGCTCACCAAGGATATTCACCGGGGAGCTGTTTTTT. It specifies CASSPRIFTGELFF.

This clonotype was counted many times. This chain links TRBV11-2 with TRBJ1-2; D gene uncertain. Germline CDR1 and CDR2: SGHAT and FQNNGV. V was trimmed by 0 bases and J by 3 bases, leaving 8 bases between them. The CDR3 extends over 14 amino acids. This CDR3 reads CASSLDRADYGYTF. The DNA of the CDR3 is TGTGCCAGCAGCTTAGATCGCGCAGACTATGGCTACACCTTC. The full variable domain, with the rest looked up from reference TRBV11-2 and TRBJ1-2, is EAGVAQSPRYKIIEKRQSVAFWCNPISGHATLYWYQQILGQGPKLLIQFQNNGVVDDSQLPKDRFSAERLKGVDSTLKIQPAKLEDSAVYLCASSLDRADYGYTFGSGTRLTVV.

This clonotype has at least ten counts. The J gene is TRBJ2-7, the V gene TRBV28; 14 positions match TRBD2. CDR3 length equals 15 residues. J gave up 6 bases and V 6 bases, and 7 bases lay outside the gene matches. Germline V gives CDR1 MDHEN, CDR2 SYDVKM. For the CDR3, the DNA is TGTGCCAGCAGCCGACCGGGACTAGCGGGAGTCGAGCAGTACTTC. Protein product: CASSRPGLAGVEQYF.

The chain combines TRBV19 with TRBJ2-1; D is unresolved. The CDR3 contains 13 residues. Deletions cut 9 bases from V and 4 bases from J, with 13 bases between. Per the germline V gene, CDR1 is LNHDA and CDR2 is SQIVND (reference sequence). CDR3 nucleotides: TGTGCCAGCCGACTGGATCCTTACAATGAGCAGTTCTTC. Translating gives CASRLDPYNEQFF.

This clonotype was detected many times. The genes are TRBV7-6 and TRBJ2-5, with TRBD2 matching over 9 bases. Germline V gene sequence: CDR1 SGHVS, CDR2 FNYEAQ. The CDR3 loop spans 15 amino acids. The junction had 6 bases not matched to a gene; V was cut back by 3 bases and J by 4 bases. The CDR3 DNA reads TGTGCCAGCAGCTTCGCGGGAGGGCCCTCAGAGACCCAGTACTTC. Protein sequence: CASSFAGGPSETQYF.